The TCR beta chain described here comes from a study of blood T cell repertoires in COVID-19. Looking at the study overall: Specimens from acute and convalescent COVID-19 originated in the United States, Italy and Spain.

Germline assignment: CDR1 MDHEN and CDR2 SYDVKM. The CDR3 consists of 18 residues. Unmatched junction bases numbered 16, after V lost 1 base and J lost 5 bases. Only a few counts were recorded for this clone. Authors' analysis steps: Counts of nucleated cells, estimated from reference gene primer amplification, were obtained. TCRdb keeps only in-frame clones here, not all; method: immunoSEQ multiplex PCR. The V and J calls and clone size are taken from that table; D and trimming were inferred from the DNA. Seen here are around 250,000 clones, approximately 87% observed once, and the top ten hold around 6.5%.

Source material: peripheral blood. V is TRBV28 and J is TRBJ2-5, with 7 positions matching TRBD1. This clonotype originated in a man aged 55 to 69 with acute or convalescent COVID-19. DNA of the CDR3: TGTGCCAGCAGTTTATATCGTCGGTTCGGGGACAGAATCGAGACCCAGTACTTC. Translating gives CASSLYRRFGDRIETQYF.